The 31 T cell receptor beta chains below come from one sample, sequenced in a study of shared clonotypes between healthy human individuals. Produced via immunoSEQ multiplex PCR; TCRdb's table is partial and in-frame only. This table has some 2 million clones, approximately 95% appearing once. Terminally differentiated effector memory CD45RA+ cells were left out of the naive CD8 fraction, which was CD45RO-negative and positively selected for CCR7. The specimen sequenced was naive CD8+ T cells sorted from blood. Receptors were obtained from a man aged 18-30 years in good health.

The chain recombines TRBV28 with TRBJ1-2; D remains ambiguous. Trimming stripped 4 bases from V and 4 bases from J, with 10 bases between. The germline V gene encodes CDR1 MDHEN and CDR2 SYDVKM. The CDR3 sequence is 13 residues long. CDR3 sequence reads: CASSWRVPYGYTF. The CDR3 coding sequence is TGTGCCAGCAGTTGGCGGGTCCCCTATGGCTACACCTTC.

The V call is TRBV28, the J call TRBJ2-7, with D maybe TRBD2 (5 bases). V lost 8 bases to trimming and J lost 0 bases, with 17 bases between them. CDR3 length: 15 amino acids. Per the germline V gene, CDR1 is MDHEN and CDR2 is SYDVKM. As DNA, the CDR3 is TGTGCCAGCTGTACCCGGGGTGAGCGCTCCTACGAGCAGTACTTC. It codes for CASCTRGERSYEQYF. The full variable domain, its missing parts supplied by reference TRBV28 and TRBJ2-7, is DVKVTQSSRYLVKRTGEKVFLECVQDMDHENMFWYRQDPGLGLRLIYFSYDVKMKEKGDIPEGYSVSREKKERFSLILESASTNQTSMYLCASCTRGERSYEQYFGPGTRLTVT.

J is TRBJ2-7 and V is TRBV19, with D possibly called TRBD1 or TRBD2 (5 bases each). Germline CDR1 LNHDA, CDR2 SQIVND (reference sequence). CDR3 length: 15 amino acids. Trimming left V 9 bases short and J 2 bases short, with 20 bases between. CDR3 DNA sequence: TGTGCCAGCAGTGGGATCCGGGACCTGGCCTACGAGCAGTACTTC. This encodes CASSGIRDLAYEQYF.

The chain carries TRBV30 and TRBJ2-5; tentatively, D is TRBD1 or TRBD2 (5 bases each). Germline assignment: CDR1 GTSNPN and CDR2 SVGIG (reference sequence). This CDR3 has 19 amino acids. V was trimmed by 1 base and J by 0 bases, leaving 24 bases between them. Written as DNA, the CDR3 is TGTGCCTGGAGTGGTGTTGGGGGTACCTCGGAGGTGTACCAAGAGACCCAGTACTTC. This sequence encodes CAWSGVGGTSEVYQETQYF.

This chain links TRBV4-3 with TRBJ1-2, with TRBD1 as a possible D gene (5 bases). This CDR3 comprises 15 residues. V dropped 0 bases and J dropped 7 bases, with 15 bases sitting between them. CDR1 and CDR2 (germline): LGHNA, YSLEER. The CDR3 reads CASSQDRGLRGGYTF. In nucleotides, the CDR3 is TGCGCCAGCAGCCAAGATAGGGGTCTAAGGGGTGGCTACACCTTC.

V and J are TRBV10-3 and TRBJ2-2, with D tentatively TRBD2 (6 bases). V lost 5 bases and J 0 bases, leaving 7 bases between the germline ends. The CDR3 is 14 residues long. Germline assignment: CDR1 ENHRY and CDR2 SYGVKD. CDR3 sequence reads: CAISRLANTGELFF. CDR3 bases: TGTGCCATCAGTAGACTAGCGAACACCGGGGAGCTGTTTTTT.

The rearrangement links TRBV28 to TRBJ2-7, with 12 nucleotides matching TRBD1. In germline, CDR1 is MDHEN, CDR2 SYDVKM. The CDR3 length is 14 residues. V dropped 6 bases and J dropped 6; count of bases not matched to a gene: 6. The CDR3 protein is CASSPRDRGLEQYF. The CDR3 DNA reads as TGTGCCAGCAGCCCCCGGGACAGGGGGCTCGAGCAGTACTTC.

The genes are TRBV27 and TRBJ2-7; 10 positions match TRBD2. The CDR3 is 16 residues long. The ends lost 5 bases at V and 2 bases at J; junction bases unmatched: 9. Germline lookup yields CDR1 MNHEY and CDR2 SMNVEV (reference sequence). CDR3 nucleotides: TGTGCCAGCAGTCCACTTCCTCTAGCGGGGGCCTACGAGCAGTACTTC. Its protein is CASSPLPLAGAYEQYF.

The chain uses TRBV9 and TRBJ2-5, with D tentatively TRBD2 (6 bases). Trimming removed 3 bases at V and 0 bases at J, with 9 bases between. The CDR3 has 14 amino acids. The germline gives CDR1 SGDLS, CDR2 YYNGEE. The CDR3: CASSDGTYQETQYF. CDR3 coding DNA: TGTGCCAGCAGCGATGGGACTTACCAAGAGACCCAGTACTTC.

This rearrangement joins TRBV25-1 to TRBJ1-2, with D possibly TRBD1 on 5 matching bases. Germline V gene data show CDR1 as MGHDK and CDR2 as SYGVNS. CDR3 size: 13 residues. V shed 1 base and J shed 7 bases, with 10 bases lying between them. CDR3 DNA sequence: TGTGCCAGCAGTGAATGGGACTTGGGTGGCTACACCTTC. Its protein is CASSEWDLGGYTF.

The table lists this clone with a count of one. V and J are TRBV5-8 and TRBJ2-2; D call uncertain. V was pared by 9 bases and J by 6 bases, with 18 bases between. Germline CDR1 is SGHTS and CDR2 is YDEGEE. CDR3 length equals 14 residues. As DNA, the CDR3 is TGTGCCACGGATTTAGGCCTCCTCCCCGGGGAGCTGTTTTTT. It translates to CATDLGLLPGELFF.

V and J are TRBV10-1 and TRBJ2-2; D is uncertain. V was trimmed by 6 bases and J by 2 bases, leaving 4 bases between them. This CDR3 region has 12 residues. Germline V CDR1 and CDR2: WNHNN, SYGVQD (reference sequence). The CDR3 DNA is TGCGCCAGCAGCACCAACACCGGGGAGCTGTTTTTT. It codes for CASSTNTGELFF.

The gene calls are TRBV5-1 and TRBJ2-7, with no clear D. Between the trimmed V and J ends, which lost 5 bases and 5 bases, there was a span of 11 bases. CDR3 size: 12 residues. Germline CDR1 is SGHRS and CDR2 is YFSETQ. The CDR3 is CASRFRYDEQYF. CDR3 coding DNA: TGCGCCAGCAGGTTCCGGTACGACGAGCAGTACTTC.

This clone was detected a few times. This chain joins TRBV2 and TRBJ2-5; D not certain. The germline gives CDR1 SNHLY, CDR2 FYNNEI. This CDR3 comprises 13 residues. V was trimmed by 5 bases and J by 2 bases, leaving 9 bases between them. In DNA form, the CDR3 reads TGTGCCAGCAGTAGGGTGTTACAAGAGACCCAGTACTTC. Translating it yields CASSRVLQETQYF.

The CDR3 sequence: CASSLERDRSRITEAFF. In DNA, the CDR3 is TGCGCCAGCAGCTTGGAGAGGGACAGGTCTAGGATCACTGAAGCTTTCTTT. This chain connects TRBV5-1 to TRBJ1-1; 8 nucleotides line up with TRBD1. The CDR3 is 17 amino acids. The germline CDR1 and CDR2 sequences are SGHRS and YFSETQ. Losses at the gene ends were 0 bases for V and 4 bases for J; bases not matched to a gene: 11.

Details on this clone: This CDR3 is also generated by other DNA sequences in the sample. This chain joins TRBV28 and TRBJ1-4; no clear D. Per the germline V gene, CDR1 is MDHEN and CDR2 is SYDVKM. There are 12 residues in the CDR3. Trimming left V 3 bases short and J 5 bases short, with 4 bases between. Here the CDR3 reads CASSLGNEKLFF. The CDR3 bases are TGTGCCAGCAGTTTGGGGAATGAAAAACTGTTTTTT.

The rearrangement uses TRBV5-1 and TRBJ2-7; D call uncertain. The CDR3 totals 14 residues. Germline V gene data show CDR1 as SGHRS and CDR2 as YFSETQ. Trimming pared 1 base from V and 5 bases from J, leaving 13 bases between. CDR3 sequence (DNA): TGCGCCAGCAGCTTGTCAGCGTCACCCGACGAGCAGTACTTC. It encodes CASSLSASPDEQYF. Full variable domain (remainder filled in from reference TRBV5-1 and TRBJ2-7): KAGVTQTPRYLIKTRGQQVTLSCSPISGHRSVSWYQQTPGQGLQFLFEYFSETQRNKGNFPGRFSGRQFSNSRSEMNVSTLELGDSALYLCASSLSASPDEQYFGPGTRLTVT.

This clone was detected only once. The chain is built from TRBV7-9 and TRBJ2-7; D remains ambiguous. CDR1 SEHNR and CDR2 FQNEAQ come from the germline V gene (reference sequence). The V end lost 5 bases, the J end lost 0 bases, and 8 bases lay between the germline ends. The CDR3 loop spans 13 amino acids. CDR3 region: CASSQVNSYEQYF. The CDR3 DNA reads TGTGCCAGCAGCCAAGTTAACTCCTACGAGCAGTACTTC.

This sequence joins TRBV27 and TRBJ2-5, with TRBD1 matching over 7 bases. Germline V gene data show CDR1 as MNHEY and CDR2 as SMNVEV (reference sequence). The junction had 5 bases not matched to a gene; V was cut back by 2 bases and J by 5 bases. The CDR3 is 14 amino acids. The CDR3 sequence: CASSLRQGWETQYF. The CDR3 nucleotides are TGTGCCAGCAGTTTAAGACAGGGATGGGAGACCCAGTACTTC.

The chain has TRBV9 and TRBJ2-1; D is undetermined. Germline CDR1 reads SGDLS; CDR2 reads YYNGEE. This CDR3 is 14 amino acids long. The V end was cut by 4 bases, the J end by 8 bases, with 16 bases between. CDR3 nucleotide sequence: TGTGCCAGCAGCTATGCACGACCGGGCGATGAGCAGTTCTTC. This codes for CASSYARPGDEQFF.

The chain's CDR3 is CASSPSSVTGETQYF. In nucleotides, the CDR3 is TGTGCCAGCTCACCGTCTTCTGTGACCGGAGAGACCCAGTACTTC. The J gene is TRBJ2-5, the V gene TRBV18, with D hard to call. This CDR3 has 15 amino acids. CDR1 KGHSH and CDR2 LQKENI come from the germline V gene. Trimming took off 3 bases at V and 4 bases at J, with 15 bases between the two ends. Full variable domain (outside the CDR3, taken from reference TRBV18 and TRBJ2-5): NAGVMQNPRHLVRRRGQEARLRCSPMKGHSHVYWYRQLPEEGLKFMVYLQKENIIDESGMPKERFSAEFPKEGPSILRIQQVVRGDSAAYFCASSPSSVTGETQYFGPGTRLLVL.

The V gene is TRBV7-2, the J gene TRBJ2-3; D not resolved. CDR3 length: 15 amino acids. Germline CDR1 and CDR2: SGHTA and FQGNSA. V shed 2 bases and J shed 5 bases, with 14 bases lying between them. CDR3 DNA: TGTGCCAGCAGCTTACGTGGATTTGTGCAAGATACGCAGTATTTT. It specifies CASSLRGFVQDTQYF. Filled out from reference TRBV7-2 and TRBJ2-3, the complete variable domain reads GAGVSQSPSNKVTEKGKDVELRCDPISGHTALYWYRQSLGQGLEFLIYFQGNSAPDKSGLPSDRFSAERTGGSVSTLTIQRTQQEDSAVYLCASSLRGFVQDTQYFGPGTRLTVL.

This chain uses TRBV6-1 with TRBJ2-2, with a tentative D call TRBD2 (5 bases). The germline V gene encodes CDR1 MNHNS and CDR2 SASEGT. Trimming removed 6 bases from V and 0 bases from J, with 11 bases in between. This CDR3 has 15 residues. The CDR3 reads CASRAGQANTGELFF. CDR3 bases: TGTGCCAGCAGGGCGGGCCAGGCGAACACCGGGGAGCTGTTTTTT.

The rearrangement joins TRBV25-1 to TRBJ2-3; 8 positions match TRBD1. CDR1 and CDR2 from the germline V gene are MGHDK and SYGVNS. V lost 8 bases to trimming and J lost 0 bases; unmatched junction nucleotides: 1. This CDR3 spans 13 amino acids. CDR3 in DNA: TGTGCCAGCGGACAGGGTAGCACAGATACGCAGTATTTT. It translates to CASGQGSTDTQYF. Full variable domain (rest looked up from reference TRBV25-1 and TRBJ2-3): EADIYQTPRYLVIGTGKKITLECSQTMGHDKMYWYQQDPGMELHLIHYSYGVNSTEKGDLSSESTVSRIRTEHFPLTLESARPSHTSQYLCASGQGSTDTQYFGPGTRLTVL.

The chain carries TRBV15 and TRBJ1-4; D unclear. The V gene lost 6 bases and the J gene lost 0 bases, with 8 bases spanning the gap. This CDR3 is 14 amino acids long. CDR1 LNHNV and CDR2 YYDKDF come from the germline V gene (reference sequence). CDR3 coding DNA: TGTGCCACCAGTAACATGCCAACTAATGAAAAACTGTTTTTT. It codes for CATSNMPTNEKLFF. Full variable domain (remainder filled in from reference TRBV15 and TRBJ1-4): DAMVIQNPRYQVTQFGKPVTLSCSQTLNHNVMYWYQQKSSQAPKLLFHYYDKDFNNEADTPDNFQSRRPNTSFCFLDIRSPGLGDTAMYLCATSNMPTNEKLFFGSGTQLSVL.

This chain connects TRBV2 to TRBJ1-2; D is unclear. From germline, CDR1 is SNHLY and CDR2 FYNNEI. The CDR3 length is 15 residues. The V end lost 7 bases, the J end lost 6 bases, and 21 bases lay between the germline ends. In DNA, the CDR3 is TGTGCCAGCACCTCCCCCGACCGAGAAGCTCATGGCTACACCTTC. It is translated as CASTSPDREAHGYTF. The full variable domain, its missing parts supplied by reference TRBV2 and TRBJ1-2, is EPEVTQTPSHQVTQMGQEVILRCVPISNHLYFYWYRQILGQKVEFLVSFYNNEISEKSEIFDDQFSVERPDGSNFTLKIRSTKLEDSAMYFCASTSPDREAHGYTFGSGTRLTVV.

This clone appeared a few times. This sequence joins TRBV2 and TRBJ2-7; the match to TRBD1 covers 9 bases. The germline V gene has CDR1 SNHLY and CDR2 FYNNEI. The length of the CDR3 is 13 residues. V gave up 8 bases and J gave up 3 bases; unmatched junction bases: 5. The CDR3 DNA follows: TGTGCCAGCGGATGGGACAGGGACTACGAGCAGTACTTC. Translated: CASGWDRDYEQYF.

The chain is built from TRBV7-6 and TRBJ2-7, with D possibly matching TRBD2 (5 bases). Germline-derived CDR1 and CDR2 are SGHVS and FNYEAQ. The CDR3 covers 12 residues. With 3 bases removed from V and 5 bases from J, the gap between germline ends came to 8 bases. DNA for the CDR3: TGTGCCAGCAGCTTCGAGGGAAACGAGCAGTACTTC. This encodes CASSFEGNEQYF.

The table lists this clone with a count of one. V and J are TRBV30 and TRBJ2-1; weak D call: TRBD2 (6 bases). Germline V gives CDR1 GTSNPN, CDR2 SVGIG (reference sequence). V lost 4 bases to trimming and J lost 6 bases, with 10 bases between them. The CDR3 loop spans 12 amino acids. The CDR3 DNA follows: TGTGCCTGGAATGCGGAGGGCAATGAGCAGTTCTTC. Translation gives CAWNAEGNEQFF.

V usage is TRBV4-1 and J usage is TRBJ2-7, with 10 bases aligning to TRBD2. The CDR3 length is 18 residues. The V segment lost 0 bases and the J segment 1 base; nucleotides outside the gene matches: 9. Germline CDR1 MGHRA, CDR2 YSYEKL. The CDR3 DNA sequence: TGCGCCAGCAGCCAAGAGCCACTAGCGGGGATCCTATCCTACGAGCAGTACTTC. Its protein is CASSQEPLAGILSYEQYF.

The chain carries TRBV9 and TRBJ2-3, with 9 bases that match TRBD2. This CDR3 is 17 amino acids long. CDR1 is SGDLS, CDR2 YYNGEE, per germline. The ends lost 3 bases at V and 4 bases at J; junction bases unmatched: 12. CDR3 nucleotide sequence: TGTGCCAGCAGCGCATTAGGGAGGATAGCGGGAGCAGATACGCAGTATTTT. It yields the protein CASSALGRIAGADTQYF.